This TCR beta chain was obtained from a study of T cells in Graves' hyperthyroidism and ophthalmopathy. Overall study: Blood was drawn when the patient was first diagnosed and still untreated. The study, taken as a whole, reports: Most thyroid-expanded clonotypes above 0.001 were also found in blood.

V shed 4 bases and J shed 5 bases, with 9 bases lying between them. The germline CDR1 and CDR2 sequences are LGHDT and YNNKEL (reference sequence). CDR3 length: 12 amino acids. In the ophthalmopathy cohort, Clinical Activity Score was at least 3, NOSPECS grade at least 4, and duration under 3 months. Regions amplified from RNA transcripts were the TCR beta CDR3 regions. In the first-round RT-PCR of the TCR CDR3, the HTBI primer set was used. MiXCR, applied by TCRdb to the multiplex PCR reads, yields one record per CDR3 protein. The sample consists of about 410,000 distinct CDR3 sequences, about 15% of them appearing once. A note on this clonotype: Its antigen is unidentified.

Sequenced sample: blood. This TCR was recovered from a man between 18 and 35 years old with Graves' ophthalmopathy. The chain uses TRBV3-1 and TRBJ2-7, with D unclear. The DNA for the CDR3 is TGTGCCAGCAGCCTTTTTCATAACGAGCAGTACTTC. Residues: CASSLFHNEQYF.